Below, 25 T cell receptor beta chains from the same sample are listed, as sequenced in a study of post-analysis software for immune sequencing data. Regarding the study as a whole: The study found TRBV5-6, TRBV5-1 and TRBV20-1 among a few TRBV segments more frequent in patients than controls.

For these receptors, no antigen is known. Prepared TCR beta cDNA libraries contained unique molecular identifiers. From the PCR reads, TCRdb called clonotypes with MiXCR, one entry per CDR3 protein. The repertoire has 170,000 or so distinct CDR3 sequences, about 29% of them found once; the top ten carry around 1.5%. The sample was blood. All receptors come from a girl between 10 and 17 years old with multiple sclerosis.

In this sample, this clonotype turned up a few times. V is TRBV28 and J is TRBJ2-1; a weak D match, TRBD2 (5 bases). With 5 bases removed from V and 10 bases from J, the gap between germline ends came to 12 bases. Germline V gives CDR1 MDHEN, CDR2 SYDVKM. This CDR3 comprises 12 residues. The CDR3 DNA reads TGTGCCAGCAGTGCCGGGGTTCTAGAGCAGTTCTTC. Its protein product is CASSAGVLEQFF.

DNA of the CDR3: TGTGCCAGTAGTATCGAGGCTAGCGGGACCACCTACAATGAGCAGTTCTTC. Translated, it gives CASSIEASGTTYNEQFF. The V call is TRBV19, the J call TRBJ2-1; 9 bases fit TRBD2. Trimming removed 3 bases from V and 2 bases from J; junction bases left unmatched: 8. The V gene's germline CDR1 is LNHDA and CDR2 SQIVND (reference sequence). This CDR3 has 17 amino acids.

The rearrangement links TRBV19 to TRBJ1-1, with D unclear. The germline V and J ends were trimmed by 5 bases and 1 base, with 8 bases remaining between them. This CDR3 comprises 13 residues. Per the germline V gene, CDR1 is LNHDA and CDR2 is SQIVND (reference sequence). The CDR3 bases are TGTGCCAGTAGTTCGACATCGAACACTGAAGCTTTCTTT. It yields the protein CASSSTSNTEAFF.

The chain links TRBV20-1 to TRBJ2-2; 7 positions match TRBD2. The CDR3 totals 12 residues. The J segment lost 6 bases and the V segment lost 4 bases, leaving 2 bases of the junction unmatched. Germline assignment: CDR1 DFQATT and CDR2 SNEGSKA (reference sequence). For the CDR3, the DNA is TGCAGTGCTAAGGGAGGGGCCGGGGAGCTGTTTTTT. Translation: CSAKGGAGELFF.

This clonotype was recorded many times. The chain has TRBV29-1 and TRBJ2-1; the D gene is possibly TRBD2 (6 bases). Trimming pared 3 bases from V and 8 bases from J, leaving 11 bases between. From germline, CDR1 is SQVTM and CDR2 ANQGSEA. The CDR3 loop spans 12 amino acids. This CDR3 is CSVDDTGDEQFF. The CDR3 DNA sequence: TGCAGCGTTGATGATACGGGGGATGAGCAGTTCTTC.

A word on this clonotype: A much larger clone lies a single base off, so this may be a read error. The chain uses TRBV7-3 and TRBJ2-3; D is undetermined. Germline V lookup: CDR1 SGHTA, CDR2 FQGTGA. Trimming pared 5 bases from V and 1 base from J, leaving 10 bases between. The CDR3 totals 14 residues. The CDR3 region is CASSPLWGTDTQYF. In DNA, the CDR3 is TGTGCCAGCAGCCCCCTGTGGGGCACAGATACGCAGTATTTT.

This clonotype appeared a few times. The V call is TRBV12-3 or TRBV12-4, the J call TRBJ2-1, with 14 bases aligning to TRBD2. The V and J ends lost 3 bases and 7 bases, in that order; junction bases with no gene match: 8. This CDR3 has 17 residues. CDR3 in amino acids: CASSFRLAGGPPNEQFF. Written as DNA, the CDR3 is TGTGCCAGCAGTTTCCGACTAGCGGGAGGGCCGCCTAATGAGCAGTTCTTC.

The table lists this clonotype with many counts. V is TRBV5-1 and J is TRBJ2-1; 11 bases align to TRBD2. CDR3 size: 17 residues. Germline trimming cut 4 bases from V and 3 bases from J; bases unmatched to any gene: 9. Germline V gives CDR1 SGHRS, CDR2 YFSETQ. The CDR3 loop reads CASSISSGGSYYNEQFF. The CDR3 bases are TGCGCCAGCAGCATATCTAGCGGGGGGAGCTACTACAATGAGCAGTTCTTC.

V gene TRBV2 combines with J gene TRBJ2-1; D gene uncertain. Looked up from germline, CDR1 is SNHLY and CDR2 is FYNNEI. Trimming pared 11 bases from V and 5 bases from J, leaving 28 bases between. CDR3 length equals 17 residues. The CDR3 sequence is CAVWEGPKGFQDNEQFF. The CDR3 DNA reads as TGTGCCGTATGGGAAGGCCCCAAGGGATTCCAGGACAATGAGCAGTTCTTC.

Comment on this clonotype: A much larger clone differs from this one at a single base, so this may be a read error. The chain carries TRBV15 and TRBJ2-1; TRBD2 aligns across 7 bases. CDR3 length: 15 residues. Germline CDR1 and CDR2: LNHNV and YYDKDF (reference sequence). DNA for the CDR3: TGTACCACCAGCAGAGATCGGGCTAGCGGACCAGAGCAGTTCTTC. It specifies CTTSRDRASGPEQFF.

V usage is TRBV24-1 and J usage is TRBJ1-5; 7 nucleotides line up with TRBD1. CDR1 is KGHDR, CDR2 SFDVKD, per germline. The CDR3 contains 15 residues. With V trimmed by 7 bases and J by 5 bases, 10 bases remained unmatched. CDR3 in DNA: TGTGCCACCAGCTCGATACAGGGGACCGATCAGCCCCAGCATTTT. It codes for CATSSIQGTDQPQHF.

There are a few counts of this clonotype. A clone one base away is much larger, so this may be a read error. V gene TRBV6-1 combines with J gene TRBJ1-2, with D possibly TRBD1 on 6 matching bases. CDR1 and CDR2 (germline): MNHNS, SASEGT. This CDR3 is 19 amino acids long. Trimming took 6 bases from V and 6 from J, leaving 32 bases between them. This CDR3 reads CASRTDGQICYGADNGYTF. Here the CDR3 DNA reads TGTGCCAGCAGAACGGATGGACAGATTTGCTATGGCGCTGACAATGGCTACACCTTC.

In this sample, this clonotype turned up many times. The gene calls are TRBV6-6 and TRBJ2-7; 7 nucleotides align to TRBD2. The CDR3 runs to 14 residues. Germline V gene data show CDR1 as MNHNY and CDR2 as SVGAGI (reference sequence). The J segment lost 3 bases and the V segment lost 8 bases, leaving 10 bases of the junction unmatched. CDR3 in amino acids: CASGLGLADYEQYF. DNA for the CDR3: TGTGCCAGCGGGTTGGGGCTAGCGGACTACGAGCAGTACTTC.

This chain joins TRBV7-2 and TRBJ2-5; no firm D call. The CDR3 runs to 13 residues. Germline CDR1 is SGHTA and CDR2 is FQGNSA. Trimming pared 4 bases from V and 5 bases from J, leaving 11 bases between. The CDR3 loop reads CASSSLGRETQYF. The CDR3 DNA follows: TGTGCCAGCAGCTCCCTCGGTCGGGAGACCCAGTACTTC.

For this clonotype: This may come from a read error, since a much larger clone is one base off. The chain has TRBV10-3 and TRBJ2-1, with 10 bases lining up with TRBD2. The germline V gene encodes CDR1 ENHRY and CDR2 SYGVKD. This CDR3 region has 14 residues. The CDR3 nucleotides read TGTACCACAACCCCGGGGCTAGCGGGAGACGAGCAGTTCTTC. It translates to CTTTPGLAGDEQFF.

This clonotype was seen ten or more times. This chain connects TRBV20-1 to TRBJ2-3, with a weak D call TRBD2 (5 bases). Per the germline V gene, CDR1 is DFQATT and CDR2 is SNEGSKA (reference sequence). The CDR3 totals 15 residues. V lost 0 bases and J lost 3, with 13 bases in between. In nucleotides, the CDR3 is TGCAGTGCTAGAGATAGTGGGCTAGCAACAGATACGCAGTATTTT. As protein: CSARDSGLATDTQYF.

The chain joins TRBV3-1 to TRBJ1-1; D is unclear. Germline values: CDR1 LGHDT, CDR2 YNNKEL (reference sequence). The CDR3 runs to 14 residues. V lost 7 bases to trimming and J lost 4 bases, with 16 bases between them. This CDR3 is CASTGVGLGTEAFF. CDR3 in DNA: TGTGCCAGCACCGGTGTAGGGTTGGGCACTGAAGCTTTCTTT. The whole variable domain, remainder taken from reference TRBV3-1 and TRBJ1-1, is DTAVSQTPKYLVTQMGNDKSIKCEQNLGHDTMYWYKQDSKKFLKIMFSYNNKELIINETVPNRFSPKSPDKAHLNLHINSLELGDSAVYFCASTGVGLGTEAFFGQGTRLTVV.

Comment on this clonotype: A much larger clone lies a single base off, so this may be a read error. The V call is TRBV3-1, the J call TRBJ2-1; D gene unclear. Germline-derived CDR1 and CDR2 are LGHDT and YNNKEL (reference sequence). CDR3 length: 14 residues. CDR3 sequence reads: CASSQDEAYNERFF. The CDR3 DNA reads TGTGCCAGCAGCCAAGATGAGGCCTACAATGAGCGGTTCTTC.

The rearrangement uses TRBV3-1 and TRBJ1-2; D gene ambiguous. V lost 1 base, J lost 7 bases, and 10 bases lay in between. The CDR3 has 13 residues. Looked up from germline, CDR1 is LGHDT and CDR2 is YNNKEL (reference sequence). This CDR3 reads CASSQASAVGYTF. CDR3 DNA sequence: TGTGCCAGCAGCCAAGCCAGCGCAGTTGGCTACACCTTC.

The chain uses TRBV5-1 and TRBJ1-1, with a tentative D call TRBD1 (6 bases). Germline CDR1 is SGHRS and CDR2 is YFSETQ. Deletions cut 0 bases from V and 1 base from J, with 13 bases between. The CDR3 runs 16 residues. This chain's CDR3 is CASSLGTEQGNTEAFF. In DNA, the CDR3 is TGCGCCAGCAGCTTGGGGACCGAACAGGGGAACACTGAAGCTTTCTTT.

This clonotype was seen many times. DNA for the CDR3: TGTGCCTGGACTAAGGCATCCCCTACCTACAATGAGCAGTTCTTC. It is translated as CAWTKASPTYNEQFF. The rearrangement joins TRBV30 to TRBJ2-1; D gene unclear. This CDR3 has 15 amino acids. The ends were cut back, 4 bases at V and 2 bases at J, with 15 bases in the middle. Germline-derived CDR1 and CDR2 are GTSNPN and SVGIG (reference sequence). The variable domain in full, completed from reference TRBV30 and TRBJ2-1, reads SQTIHQWPATLVQPVGSPLSLECTVEGTSNPNLYWYRQAAGRGLQLLFYSVGIGQISSEVPQNLSASRPQDRQFILSSKKLLLSDSGFYLCAWTKASPTYNEQFFGPGTRLTVL.

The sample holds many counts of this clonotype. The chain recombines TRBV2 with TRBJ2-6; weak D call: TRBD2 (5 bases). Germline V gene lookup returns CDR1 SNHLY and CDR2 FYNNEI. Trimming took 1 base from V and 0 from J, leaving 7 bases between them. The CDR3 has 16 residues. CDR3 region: CASSEGRGSGANVLTF. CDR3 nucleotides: TGTGCCAGCAGTGAAGGTCGGGGCTCTGGGGCCAACGTCCTGACTTTC.

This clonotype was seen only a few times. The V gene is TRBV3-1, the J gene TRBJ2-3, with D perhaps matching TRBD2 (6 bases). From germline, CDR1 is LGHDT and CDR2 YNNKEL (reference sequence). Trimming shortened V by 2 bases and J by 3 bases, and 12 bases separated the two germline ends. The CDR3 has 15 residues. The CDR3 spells CASSQMTRRTDTQYF. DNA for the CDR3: TGTGCCAGCAGCCAAATGACTAGGAGGACAGATACGCAGTATTTT.

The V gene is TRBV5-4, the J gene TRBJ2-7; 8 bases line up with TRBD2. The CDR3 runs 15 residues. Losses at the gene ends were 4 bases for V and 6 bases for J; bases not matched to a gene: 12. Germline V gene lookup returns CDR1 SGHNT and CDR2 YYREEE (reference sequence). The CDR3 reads CASSLPSGPTFEQYF. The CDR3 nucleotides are TGTGCCAGCAGCCTGCCTAGCGGGCCGACCTTCGAGCAGTACTTC.

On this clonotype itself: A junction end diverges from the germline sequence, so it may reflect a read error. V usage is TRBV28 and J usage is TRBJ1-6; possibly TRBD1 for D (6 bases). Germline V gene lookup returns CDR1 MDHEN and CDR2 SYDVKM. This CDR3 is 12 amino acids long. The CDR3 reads CASTKQGSPPHF. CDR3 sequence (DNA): TGTGCCAGCACCAAACAGGGCTCACCCCCCCACTTT. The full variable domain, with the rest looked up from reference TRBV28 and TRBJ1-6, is DVKVTQSSRYLVKRTGEKVFLECVQDMDHENMFWYRQDPGLGLRLIYFSYDVKMKEKGDIPEGYSVSREKKERFSLILESASTNQTSMYLCASTKQGSPPHFGNGTRLTVT.